Sequencing of this T cell receptor beta chain was carried out in a study of neurological immune-mediated disorders. This clonotype was detected many times. 2 million PBMCs stored at -80 C were the source of the unsorted libraries. TCRdb recomputed calls from the 5' RACE reads with MiXCR, one row per CDR3 protein. The data contain about 50,000 distinct CDR3 sequences, roughly 3.2% of them singletons. The length of the CDR3 is 14 residues. CDR1 and CDR2 (germline): KGHSH, LQKENI. The ends were cut back, 3 bases at V and 0 bases at J, with 8 bases in the middle. The specimen was PBMCs. The TCR sequence derives from a woman aged 45 to 65 with multiple sclerosis. The V gene is TRBV18, the J gene TRBJ1-2; D unclear. The CDR3 nucleotides are TGTGCCAGCTCACCTGGGGAAACTAACTATGGCTACACCTTC. Translation gives CASSPGETNYGYTF.